This TCR beta chain is from a study of shared clonotypes between healthy human individuals. Selected positively for CCR7 and CD45RO-negative, naive CD8 cells excluded terminally differentiated effector memory CD45RA+ cells. Per the germline V gene, CDR1 is SEHNR and CDR2 is FQNEAQ (reference sequence). This CDR3 has 12 amino acids. V was pared by 5 bases and J by 6 bases, with 8 bases between. This clone was seen a handful of times. Other DNA sequences in this specimen translate into the identical CDR3. Sorted-subset replicate PCR reactions contained 150 to 200 ng DNA, corresponding to tens of thousands of T cell genomes. Sequencing was performed with immunoSEQ multiplex PCR; in TCRdb, only in-frame clones are kept and a portion is missing. This sample yields about 2.1 million clones, of which around 93% are seen a single time; around 1.8% belongs to the top ten.

Sequences were obtained from naive CD8+ T cells from PBMCs. The receptor comes from a man aged 18 to 29 in good health. Some clones in this sample may be carry-over from other donors' samples. The chain has TRBV7-9 and TRBJ2-1; the D is unclear. This CDR3 is CASSRVGNEQFF. The CDR3 coding sequence is TGTGCCAGCAGCCGAGTGGGCAATGAGCAGTTCTTC.